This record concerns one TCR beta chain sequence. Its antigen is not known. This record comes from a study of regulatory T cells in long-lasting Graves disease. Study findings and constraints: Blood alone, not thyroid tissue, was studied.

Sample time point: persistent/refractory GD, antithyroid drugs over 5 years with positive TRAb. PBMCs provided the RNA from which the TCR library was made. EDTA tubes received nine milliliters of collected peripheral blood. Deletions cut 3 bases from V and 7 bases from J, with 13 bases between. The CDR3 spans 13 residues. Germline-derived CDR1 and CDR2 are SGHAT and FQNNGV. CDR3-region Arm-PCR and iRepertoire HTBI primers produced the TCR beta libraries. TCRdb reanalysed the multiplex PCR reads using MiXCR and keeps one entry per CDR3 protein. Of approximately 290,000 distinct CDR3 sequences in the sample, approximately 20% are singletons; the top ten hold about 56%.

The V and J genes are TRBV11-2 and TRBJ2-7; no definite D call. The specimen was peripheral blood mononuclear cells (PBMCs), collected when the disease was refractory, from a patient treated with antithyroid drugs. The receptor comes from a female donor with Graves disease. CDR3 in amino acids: CASSFTYNWEQYF. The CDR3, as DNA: TGTGCCAGCAGCTTCACCTACAATTGGGAGCAGTACTTC.